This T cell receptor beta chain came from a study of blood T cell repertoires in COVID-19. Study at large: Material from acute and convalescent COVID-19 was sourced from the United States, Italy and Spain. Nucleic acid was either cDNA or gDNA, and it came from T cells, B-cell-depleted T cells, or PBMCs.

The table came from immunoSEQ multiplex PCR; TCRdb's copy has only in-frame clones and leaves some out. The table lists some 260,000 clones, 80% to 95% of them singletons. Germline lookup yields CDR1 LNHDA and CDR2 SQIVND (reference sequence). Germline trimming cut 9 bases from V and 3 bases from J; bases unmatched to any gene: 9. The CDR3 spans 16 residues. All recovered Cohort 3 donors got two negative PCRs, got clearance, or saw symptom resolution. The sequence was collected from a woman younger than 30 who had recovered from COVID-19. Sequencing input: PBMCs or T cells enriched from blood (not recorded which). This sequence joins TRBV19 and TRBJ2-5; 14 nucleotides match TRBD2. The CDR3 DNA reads TGTGCCAGCCGGGTGGGGACTAGCGGGGGCGAAGAGACCCAGTACTTC. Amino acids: CASRVGTSGGEETQYF.